This T cell receptor (beta chain) was obtained from a study of blood T cell repertoires in COVID-19. For the study at large: Sample material is recorded as cDNA or gDNA derived from T cells, B-cell-depleted T cells, or PBMCs.

Trimming at V came to 7 bases and at J to 5 bases, leaving 10 bases not matched to a gene. The CDR3 has 15 residues. Germline-derived CDR1 and CDR2 are SGHVS and FQNEAQ. In terms of age and location, participants ranged from roughly 18 to 90 years and lived in about two dozen US areas. Participant reports of clinical history set cohort assignment. Original processing methods: Using reference gene primer amplification, nucleated cell counts were estimated. Assay used: immunoSEQ multiplex PCR; TCRdb lists only in-frame clones, some missing. V and J calls and clone size are as listed in that table; D and trimming were resolved from the DNA. The table shows some 230,000 clones, with 85% to 90% occurring only once.

The clonotype was recovered from a woman aged 18-30 years in a cohort exposed to, infected with or recovered from COVID-19 (not recorded which). The sequenced sample consisted of PBMCs or T cells enriched from blood (not recorded which). The J gene is TRBJ2-2, the V gene TRBV7-8, with 7 bases lining up with TRBD1. The CDR3 region is CASTQDRVGTGELFF. The CDR3, as DNA: TGTGCCAGCACCCAAGACAGGGTGGGGACCGGGGAGCTGTTTTTT.